Sequencing of this TCR beta chain was carried out in a study of T-cell reconstitution after alpha-beta-depleted transplantation in children. Findings of the study overall: After one year, T-cell counts and TCRbeta diversity mostly came from new T cells.

Turning to this clonotype: Its antigen is undetermined.

Unique molecular identifiers were used to barcode this TCRbeta library. TCRdb processed the PCR reads anew with MiXCR; each CDR3 protein has one entry. Of 450,000 to 600,000 distinct CDR3 sequences in the sample, 13% were seen once. Germline assignment: CDR1 SGHAT and CDR2 FQNNGV. The CDR3 is 18 amino acids. V shed 7 bases and J shed 4 bases, with 27 bases lying between them. The origin of this receptor is a male patient between 10 and 17 years old who had a stem cell transplant for acute myeloid leukemia, so the T cells may come from the graft donor. The genes are TRBV11-2 and TRBJ2-3; TRBD2 might be the D (6 bases). The sample here was PBMCs, mostly from graft donor cells, taken 360 days after TCRalphabeta/CD19-depleted stem cell transplant. The CDR3: CASTPSRESRVHPDTQYF. The CDR3 region has the DNA TGTGCCAGCACCCCGTCTCGGGAGAGCCGTGTTCACCCAGATACGCAGTATTTT. Variable domain in full (rest from reference TRBV11-2 and TRBJ2-3): EAGVAQSPRYKIIEKRQSVAFWCNPISGHATLYWYQQILGQGPKLLIQFQNNGVVDDSQLPKDRFSAERLKGVDSTLKIQPAKLEDSAVYLCASTPSRESRVHPDTQYFGPGTRLTVL.